The 25 T cell receptor beta chains below were found in one sample sequenced in a study of tumor-infiltrating lymphocytes in primary liver carcinoma. From roughly 0.55 ug of total RNA, TCR beta-specific cDNA was reverse-transcribed using a constant-region primer. Three-round nested multiplex PCR performed with slightly modified ARM-PCR produced the TCR beta libraries. Researchers ran the first two PCR rounds for roughly 11 cycles each with TRBV1-TRBV30 forward primers and a C-beta reverse primer. TCRdb ran MiXCR on the multiplex PCR reads and lists one entry per CDR3 protein. Here the sample spans roughly 22,000 distinct CDR3 sequences, around 82% being singletons. The roughly 19-33 mg bulk tissue piece was not sorted before simultaneous RNA and DNA extraction. The sequencing input was liver tumor tissue from sampling region 2. Subset noted: tumor region T2, inferior pole. The receptors derive from a woman aged 25 to 45 with primary liver carcinoma and hepatitis B virus infection.

On this clonotype itself: A junction end diverges from the germline sequence, so it may reflect a read error. J is TRBJ2-5 and V is TRBV10-3; no clear D. Germline V gene lookup returns CDR1 ENHRY and CDR2 SYGVKD. This CDR3 has 15 residues. This CDR3 is CGINEPATRQETQYF. As DNA, the CDR3 is TGTGGCATCAATGAGCCGGCTACCAGACAAGAGACCCAGTACTTC.

About this clonotype itself: One end of the junction is discordant with germline, which a read error may explain. V gene TRBV5-6 combines with J gene TRBJ1-6; D is uncertain. The CDR3 sequence is 14 residues long. Germline V lookup: CDR1 SGHDT, CDR2 YYEEEE. Here the CDR3 reads CASGLIALASPLHF. The CDR3 DNA is TGTGCCAGCGGCTTGATAGCACTGGCATCACCCCTCCACTTT.

For this clonotype: An end of the junction does not agree with germline; a read error may underlie this. V is TRBV10-3 and J is TRBJ2-1; no clear D gene. The germline gives CDR1 ENHRY, CDR2 SYGVKD. The CDR3 is 17 residues long. CDR3 protein: CVISETMAANTYNEQFF. The CDR3 coding sequence is TGTGTCATCAGTGAGACCATGGCGGCTAACACCTACAATGAGCAGTTCTTC.

This clonotype was counted at least ten times. The V call is TRBV11-1, the J call TRBJ1-6, with D possibly being TRBD1 (5 bases). The CDR3 is 13 amino acids. The germline V gene has CDR1 SGHAT and CDR2 FQDESV (reference sequence). Trimming took off 5 bases at V and 9 bases at J, with 11 bases between the two ends. The CDR3 bases are TGTGCCAGCAGCCGGACACTGGTTTCACCCCTCCACTTT. It yields the protein CASSRTLVSPLHF.

As to this clonotype: At one of its ends the junction is not consistent with the germline gene, which may arise from a read error. The chain links TRBV5-5 to TRBJ2-5; no reliable D call. Germline CDR1 and CDR2: SGHKS and YYEKEE (reference sequence). This CDR3 contains 15 residues. DNA of the CDR3: TGTGCCAGCGTCTTACAAGGGTCGAAGGAAGAGACCCAGTATTTC. It specifies CASVLQGSKEETQYF.

This clonotype was seen only a few times. J is TRBJ2-2 and V is TRBV10-3; D not certain. Trimming shortened V by 0 bases and J by 9 bases, and 17 bases separated the two germline ends. Germline CDR1 ENHRY, CDR2 SYGVKD. The CDR3 has 16 amino acids. The CDR3, as DNA: TGTGCCATCAGTGAGTCCCACAATTTGAACATCAGGGAGCTGTTTTTT. Its translation is CAISESHNLNIRELFF.

For this clonotype: This likely comes from a read error, as the CDR3 has no conserved phenylalanine or tryptophan at its end. The gene calls are TRBV6-5 and TRBJ2-2; 7 nucleotides agree with TRBD1. Germline loops: CDR1 MNHEY, CDR2 SVGAGI. This CDR3 comprises 15 residues. This CDR3 is CASSPQTGFTGELFL. CDR3 bases: TGCGCCAGCAGTCCGCAGACAGGGTTCACCGGGGAGCTGTTTCTT.

A single count supports this clonotype. V is TRBV29-1 and J is TRBJ1-1, with D possibly being TRBD1 (6 bases). The CDR3 consists of 12 residues. Germline-derived CDR1 and CDR2 are SQVTM and ANQGSEA. V was shortened by 6 bases and J by 7 bases, with 15 bases between the two germline ends. CDR3 sequence reads: CSVETGGIEAFF. The CDR3 nucleotides are TGCAGCGTCGAGACCGGGGGCATTGAAGCTTTCTTT.

The chain is built from TRBV5-6 and TRBJ1-2; D uncertain. Trimming removed 4 bases from V and 6 bases from J, with 13 bases in between. Germline V lookup: CDR1 SGHDT, CDR2 YYEEEE. The CDR3 runs to 13 residues. CDR3: CASSLPKNDGYTF. The DNA for the CDR3 is TGTGCCAGCAGCCTTCCCAAGAACGATGGCTACACCTTC.

This clonotype was counted ten times or more. A much more abundant neighbour one base away suggests this may be a read error. The genes are TRBV28 and TRBJ2-7; D is perhaps TRBD2 (6 bases). The V gene lost 7 bases and the J gene lost 1 base, with 20 bases spanning the gap. Germline V gene lookup returns CDR1 MDHEN and CDR2 SYDVKM. The CDR3 spans 16 residues. The CDR3 loop is CASNSEPCGVSYEQYF. The CDR3 DNA is TGTGCCAGCAATTCAGAGCCTTGCGGGGTATCCTACGAGCAGTACTTC. The variable domain in full, completed from reference TRBV28 and TRBJ2-7, reads DVKVTQSSRYLVKRTGEKVFLECVQDMDHENMFWYRQDPGLGLRLIYFSYDVKMKEKGDIPEGYSVSREKKERFSLILESASTNQTSMYLCASNSEPCGVSYEQYFGPGTRLTVT.

This clonotype was seen at least ten times. V and J are TRBV10-3 and TRBJ2-1; D possibly corresponds to TRBD1 (5 bases). V was shortened by 3 bases and J by 10 bases, with 10 bases between the two germline ends. The CDR3 contains 12 residues. Germline CDR1 ENHRY, CDR2 SYGVKD. The CDR3 here is CAISELWGEQFF. The CDR3, as DNA: TGTGCCATCAGTGAATTGTGGGGCGAGCAGTTCTTC.

This clonotype was counted ten times or more. This chain connects TRBV11-1 to TRBJ2-7, with a possible D match to TRBD1 (5 bases). Looked up from germline, CDR1 is SGHAT and CDR2 is FQDESV (reference sequence). This CDR3 comprises 12 residues. V lost 4 bases and J lost 3, with 7 bases in between. The CDR3: CASSSDSYEQYF. In nucleotides, the CDR3 is TGTGCCAGCAGCTCCGACAGCTACGAGCAGTACTTC.

By proportion, this clonotype is large. The rearrangement uses TRBV11-3 and TRBJ2-2; 15 bases line up with TRBD2. V lost 2 bases and J lost 7; bases outside the gene matches: 14. This CDR3 contains 20 residues. The germline CDR1 and CDR2 sequences are SGHNT and YENEEA. CDR3 protein: CASSLRRTSGRAGKGGELFF. The CDR3 nucleotides read TGTGCCAGCAGCTTACGCCGGACTAGCGGGAGGGCCGGAAAGGGCGGGGAGCTGTTTTTT.

A word on this clonotype: One end of the junction does not line up with germline, which may come from a read error. The V and J genes are TRBV10-3 and TRBJ1-1, with D hard to call. Germline V gives CDR1 ENHRY, CDR2 SYGVKD. The CDR3 consists of 13 residues. In nucleotides, the CDR3 is TGTCCCATCAGTGAGTCTCATAGTTACAAAGCTTTCTTT. It yields the protein CPISESHSYKAFF.

This clonotype showed up just once. The chain joins TRBV30 to TRBJ2-3; D is uncertain. Germline-derived CDR1 and CDR2 are GTSNPN and SVGIG (reference sequence). This CDR3 region has 14 residues. V gave up 0 bases and J gave up 5 bases, with 12 bases separating them. CDR3 sequence (DNA): TGTGCCTGGAGTGTGGTTGAGGCGGAAGATACGCAGTATTTT. Its translation: CAWSVVEAEDTQYF.

Turning to this clonotype: The junction departs from the called germline gene at one end, perhaps through a read error. The gene calls are TRBV6-1 and TRBJ1-2; no reliable D call. From germline, CDR1 is MNHNS and CDR2 SASEGT. The CDR3 spans 18 residues. CDR3 nucleotides: TGTGCCAGCAATGAACAGTTCCTGGTCCTCAGATCTAACTATGGCTACATCTTC. Protein sequence: CASNEQFLVLRSNYGYIF.

In the case of this clonotype: Germline is not matched at one junction end, which may reflect a read error. This sequence joins TRBV5-6 and TRBJ2-3; TRBD2 might be the D (5 bases). CDR3 length equals 12 residues. Germline CDR1 is SGHDT and CDR2 is YYEEEE. The CDR3 DNA reads as TGTGCCAGCACCTTGAGGGCAGATATGCAGTATTTT. This codes for CASTLRADMQYF.

Concerning this clonotype: An end of the junction differs from the germline gene, which may be a read error. This chain uses TRBV28 with TRBJ1-4; D remains unclear. This CDR3 has 14 residues. Germline assignment: CDR1 MDHEN and CDR2 SYDVKM. CDR3 DNA sequence: TGTGACAGCAGTTTACAACAGTTTAATGAAAAACTGTTTTTT. Translated, it gives CDSSLQQFNEKLFF.

Turning to this clonotype: The final CDR3 position lacks the conserved phenylalanine or tryptophan, pointing to a likely read error. The V and J genes are TRBV11-2 and TRBJ2-1, with unresolved D. The V end was cut by 2 bases, the J end by 13 bases, with 18 bases between. The CDR3 runs 14 residues. Germline CDR1 SGHAT, CDR2 FQNNGV. This CDR3 reads CASSLYRLVSEQFI. The DNA of the CDR3 is TGTGCCAGCAGCTTATATCGGCTAGTTAGTGAACAGTTCATC.

On this clonotype: Compared with germline, one end of the junction differs, possibly owing to a read error. This chain connects TRBV29-1 to TRBJ1-1; possible D gene TRBD1, 5 bases. This CDR3 has 12 amino acids. Germline CDR1 is SQVTM and CDR2 is ANQGSEA. The CDR3 reads CSVEAGSIEASF. CDR3 DNA sequence: TGCAGCGTCGAGGCAGGGAGCATTGAAGCTTCCTTT.

Turning to this clonotype: Germline is not matched at one junction end, which may reflect a read error. The genes are TRBV28 and TRBJ1-1; D is unresolved. The CDR3 extends over 11 amino acids. Germline CDR1 MDHEN, CDR2 SYDVKM. The CDR3 loop is CASSIRIEAFF. In nucleotides, the CDR3 is TGTGCAAGCAGTATAAGGATTGAAGCTTTCTTT.

About this clonotype itself: The junction departs from germline at one end; a sequencing error may be responsible. The chain has TRBV7-9 and TRBJ1-2, with 8 positions matching TRBD1. Germline V CDR1 and CDR2: SEHNR, FQNEAQ (reference sequence). This CDR3 has 15 residues. The DNA for the CDR3 is TGTGCCAGCAGCCGCGACCTGGACAGGGCTGGAGGCTACGCGTTC. Protein sequence: CASSRDLDRAGGYAF.

In regard to this clonotype: An end of the junction differs from the germline gene, which may be a read error. The chain joins TRBV6-1 to TRBJ2-2, with D maybe TRBD1 (6 bases). This CDR3 has 19 residues. The germline gives CDR1 MNHNS, CDR2 SASEGT. The CDR3 DNA sequence: TGTGTCAGCAGTGAAACCCTTCCTGGGGGCGCCGCGAACACGGGGGAGCTGTTTTTT. It specifies CVSSETLPGGAANTGELFF.

The sample holds one count of this clonotype. The chain couples TRBV4-3 to TRBJ2-2; D gene ambiguous. Germline values: CDR1 LGHNA, CDR2 YSLEER. Trimming removed 7 bases at V and 5 bases at J, with 8 bases between. The CDR3 covers 12 residues. CDR3 nucleotide sequence: TGCGCCAGCATACTTGATACCGGGGAGCTGTTTTTT. Translation gives CASILDTGELFF.

By share, this clonotype ranks as medium-sized (0.01 to 0.1%). The rearrangement uses TRBV7-9 and TRBJ1-1; D is unclear. V was shortened by 8 bases and J by 2 bases, with 9 bases between the two germline ends. The germline gives CDR1 SEHNR, CDR2 FQNEAQ (reference sequence). The CDR3 has 12 amino acids. The CDR3 sequence: CASGTSNTEAFF. For the CDR3, the DNA is TGTGCCAGCGGTACTTCAAACACTGAAGCTTTCTTT. Using reference TRBV7-9 and TRBJ1-1 for the parts outside the CDR3, the full variable domain is DTGVSQNPRHKITKRGQNVTFRCDPISEHNRLYWYRQTLGQGPEFLTYFQNEAQLEKSRLLSDRFSAERPKGSFSTLEIQRTEQGDSAMYLCASGTSNTEAFFGQGTRLTVV.